These 32 T cell receptor beta chains were sequenced from one sample in a study of low-dose radiotherapy and immunotherapy resistance in tumors (dated by TCRdb to between 2021 and 2024). Sequenced on an Illumina HiSeq 2500. To make first-strand cDNA, Superscript III was used along with a set of TRAV- and TRBV-specific primers so that both the TCRalpha and TCRbeta chains were covered. A roughly 20-cycle PCR with Phusion amplified the TCRs, pairing a constant-region primer with the adapter that was attached to the V primers. TCRdb reprocessing: public reads trimmed at Q25 with fastp, clones called with MiXCR, in-frame beta chains kept. All rows with the same CDR3 protein become a single entry with the most common DNA and genes. The sample profile shows around 60,000 distinct CDR3 sequences; 20% to 25% of them were found once. The ten most abundant clones make up 6.7% of the sample. The time point label, as the study defines it: after trial treatment. Explained via the paper, the treatment or condition label denotes: LDRT plus nivolumab, ipilimumab, low-dose cyclophosphamide and aspirin (RACIN trial).

The specimen was PBMCs, collected after low-dose radiotherapy plus immunotherapy. All receptors derive from a male donor with prostate cancer.

The sample holds many counts of this clonotype. This chain joins TRBV7-2 and TRBJ2-6, with 12 bases that match TRBD1. J gave up 1 base and V 5 bases, and 6 bases lay outside the gene matches. The germline V gene encodes CDR1 SGHTA and CDR2 FQGNSA. This CDR3 contains 18 residues. The CDR3 loop is CASSRGTGGASGANVLTF. CDR3 nucleotide sequence: TGTGCCAGCAGCCGCGGGACAGGGGGCGCGTCTGGGGCCAACGTCCTGACTTTC.

This clonotype came up many times. The V call is TRBV12-3 or TRBV12-4, the J call TRBJ2-1; D is possibly TRBD2 (6 bases). The CDR3 has 16 amino acids. The ends were cut back, 6 bases at V and 0 bases at J, with 15 bases in the middle. CDR3 in DNA: TGTGCCAGCAGCAAACTGGGACTGAGCTCCTACAATGAGCAGTTCTTC. Its translation: CASSKLGLSSYNEQFF.

In this sample, this clonotype turned up many times. V gene TRBV7-9 combines with J gene TRBJ1-1; possible D gene TRBD1, 6 bases. This CDR3 has 14 amino acids. V was clipped by 7 bases and J by 1 base, with 13 bases between them. Germline V gene lookup returns CDR1 SEHNR and CDR2 FQNEAQ (reference sequence). CDR3 sequence: CASNAQQGNTEAFF. The CDR3 DNA sequence: TGTGCCAGCAACGCCCAACAGGGGAACACTGAAGCTTTCTTT.

This clonotype was observed many times. The chain joins TRBV7-8 to TRBJ1-3, with a possible D match to TRBD1 (5 bases). Germline V lookup: CDR1 SGHVS, CDR2 FQNEAQ. This CDR3 contains 14 residues. The V end was cut by 1 base, the J end by 3 bases, with 7 bases between. The CDR3, as DNA: TGTGCCAGCAGCTTAGGGGGGGTTGGAAACACCATATATTTT. This sequence encodes CASSLGGVGNTIYF.

This clonotype occurred many times. The chain combines TRBV10-3 with TRBJ1-2; 9 bases are a match to TRBD1. Germline lookup yields CDR1 ENHRY and CDR2 SYGVKD. The CDR3 is made up of 18 amino acids. The J segment lost 1 base and the V segment lost 10 bases, leaving 19 bases of the junction unmatched. The CDR3 nucleotides are TGTGCCACCTACTGGGATGGGACTGGACAGGGGAATAACTATGGCTACACCTTC. It specifies CATYWDGTGQGNNYGYTF.

Details on this clonotype: Given a far larger clone just one base away, this is likely a sequencing read error. The chain has TRBV7-6 and TRBJ2-1, with 10 nucleotides matching TRBD1. This CDR3 is 15 amino acids long. The V segment lost 5 bases and the J segment 10 bases; nucleotides outside the gene matches: 11. The germline V gene encodes CDR1 SGHVS and CDR2 FNYEAQ. The CDR3 DNA sequence: TGTGCCAGCAGCCGGGACAGGGGTCCCTCCTACGAGCAGTTCTTC. Its protein is CASSRDRGPSYEQFF. The full variable domain, its missing parts supplied by reference TRBV7-6 and TRBJ2-1, is GAGVSQSPRYKVTKRGQDVALRCDPISGHVSLYWYRQALGQGPEFLTYFNYEAQQDKSGLPNDRFSAERPEGSISTLTIQRTEQRDSAMYRCASSRDRGPSYEQFFGPGTRLTVL.

This clonotype was detected many times. The chain couples TRBV3-1 to TRBJ2-7, with 11 bases lining up with TRBD2. Germline assignment: CDR1 LGHDT and CDR2 YNNKEL (reference sequence). The CDR3 length is 15 residues. The J segment lost 5 bases and the V segment lost 10 bases, leaving 13 bases of the junction unmatched. The CDR3 nucleotides are TGTGCCACCCAAGGACCCACTAGCGGGAGCCACGAGCAGTACTTC. It yields the protein CATQGPTSGSHEQYF.

This clonotype was recorded a few times. With only one base between it and a far larger clone, this is likely a read error. This chain connects TRBV10-3 to TRBJ2-5; D is ambiguous. V shed 0 bases and J shed 11 bases, with 10 bases lying between them. CDR1 is ENHRY and CDR2 is SYGVKD in the germline V gene. There are 12 residues in the CDR3. DNA of the CDR3: TGTGCCATCAGTGAGTCGGAGAGTGAGCAGTACTTC. It specifies CAISESESEQYF.

This clonotype was counted at least ten times. The genes are TRBV6-6 and TRBJ2-7; no firm D call. The CDR3 is made up of 14 amino acids. The ends were cut back, 0 bases at V and 5 bases at J, with 11 bases in the middle. CDR1 and CDR2 from the germline V gene are MNHNY and SVGAGI (reference sequence). The CDR3 loop is CASSYSDSAHEQYF. As DNA, the CDR3 is TGTGCCAGCAGTTACTCTGACTCGGCCCACGAGCAGTACTTC.

A remark on this clonotype: The likely explanation is a read error, given a far larger clone one base away. The J gene is TRBJ2-7, the V gene TRBV6-5; the match to TRBD2 covers 11 bases. The J segment lost 7 bases and the V segment lost 0 bases, leaving 11 bases of the junction unmatched. The germline CDR1 and CDR2 sequences are MNHEY and SVGAGI. The CDR3 is 17 residues long. The CDR3 sequence: CASSYSSLAGVYNEQYF. Written as DNA, the CDR3 is TGTGCCAGCAGTTACTCCTCACTAGCGGGAGTTTACAATGAGCAGTACTTC.

In this sample, this clonotype turned up many times. The chain is built from TRBV29-1 and TRBJ2-1; D remains ambiguous. V shed 1 base and J shed 4 bases, with 11 bases lying between them. Germline CDR1 is SQVTM and CDR2 is ANQGSEA. The CDR3 extends over 14 amino acids. CDR3 loop: CSVEVRQPYNEQFF. CDR3 sequence (DNA): TGCAGCGTTGAAGTACGTCAGCCGTACAATGAGCAGTTCTTC.

The genes are TRBV9 and TRBJ2-7, with D perhaps TRBD2 (7 bases). V lost 4 bases to trimming and J lost 5 bases, with 16 bases between them. From germline, CDR1 is SGDLS and CDR2 YYNGEE. The CDR3 contains 14 residues. The CDR3 region has the DNA TGTGCCAGCAGCATCCAGGGGAGGGGTGACGAGCAGTACTTC. Its translation is CASSIQGRGDEQYF.

The DNA for the CDR3 is TGTGCCAGCAGCTTGATTCCGCTAGCGGGGAGAGAGACCCAGTACTTC. Translating gives CASSLIPLAGRETQYF. The rearrangement uses TRBV5-5 and TRBJ2-5; TRBD2 matches at 9 bases. In germline, CDR1 is SGHKS, CDR2 YYEKEE (reference sequence). The CDR3 spans 16 residues. V trimming: 1 base; J trimming: 4 bases; junction bases outside the gene matches: 8.

V usage is TRBV5-1 and J usage is TRBJ1-4, with D tentatively TRBD1 (5 bases). The CDR3 contains 13 residues. With 5 bases removed from V and 5 bases from J, the gap between germline ends came to 10 bases. Germline V gene data show CDR1 as SGHRS and CDR2 as YFSETQ. The CDR3: CASSRGENEKLFF. CDR3 bases: TGCGCCAGCAGTAGAGGGGAAAATGAAAAACTGTTTTTT.

This clonotype came up once. Only one base separates this from a far larger clonotype, so it likely reflects a read error. The rearrangement joins TRBV6-2 or TRBV6-3 to TRBJ2-7, with TRBD2 matching 7 bases. The CDR3 has 14 residues. Germline CDR1 MNHEY, CDR2 SVGEGT. Unmatched junction bases numbered 13, after V lost 7 bases and J lost 7 bases. The CDR3 reads CASIVGGGNNEQYF. In DNA, the CDR3 is TGTGCCAGCATTGTGGGGGGGGGAAACAATGAGCAGTACTTC.

This clonotype was picked up many times. V is TRBV27 and J is TRBJ2-5, with TRBD2 identical over 15 bases. Per the germline V gene, CDR1 is MNHEY and CDR2 is SMNVEV (reference sequence). The CDR3 sequence is 16 residues long. Losses at the gene ends were 4 bases for V and 5 bases for J; bases not matched to a gene: 5. CDR3: CASSSGLAGGHETQYF. The CDR3 DNA reads as TGTGCCAGCAGTTCTGGACTAGCGGGGGGGCATGAGACCCAGTACTTC.

The rearrangement links TRBV20-1 to TRBJ2-2, with 9 bases that match TRBD1. The junction had 3 bases not matched to a gene; V was cut back by 6 bases and J by 4 bases. From germline, CDR1 is DFQATT and CDR2 SNEGSKA (reference sequence). The CDR3 consists of 13 residues. For the CDR3, the DNA is TGCAGTGCGCCGGGACAGGGCACCGGGGAGCTGTTTTTT. It codes for CSAPGQGTGELFF.

This clonotype has ten or more counts. The chain couples TRBV6-5 to TRBJ2-6; 8 bases are a match to TRBD2. The germline CDR1 and CDR2 sequences are MNHEY and SVGAGI. V gave up 7 bases and J gave up 0 bases; unmatched junction bases: 5. This CDR3 comprises 16 residues. The CDR3 coding sequence is TGTGCCAGCAACCGAGGGACTAGCTCTGGGGCCAACGTCCTGACTTTC. This encodes CASNRGTSSGANVLTF.

This clonotype was detected many times. The J gene is TRBJ2-7, the V gene TRBV9; the D gene is possibly TRBD2 (5 bases). V was pared by 4 bases and J by 3 bases, with 11 bases between. Germline V gene data show CDR1 as SGDLS and CDR2 as YYNGEE. The CDR3 is made up of 13 amino acids. This chain's CDR3 is CASSTADRYEQYF. The CDR3 nucleotides are TGTGCCAGCAGCACAGCGGACCGCTACGAGCAGTACTTC.

The chain combines TRBV13 with TRBJ2-1; D possibly corresponds to TRBD2 (6 bases). The V end was cut by 5 bases, the J end by 4 bases, with 18 bases between. CDR3 length: 16 amino acids. Germline V gene data show CDR1 as PRHDT and CDR2 as FYEKMQ (reference sequence). In DNA form, the CDR3 reads TGTGCCAGCAGCACCCAATTGGGGGGAGTTTACAATGAGCAGTTCTTC. It yields the protein CASSTQLGGVYNEQFF.

This clonotype was counted at least ten times. The chain has TRBV27 and TRBJ2-1; D remains unclear. The germline V gene encodes CDR1 MNHEY and CDR2 SMNVEV (reference sequence). V was clipped by 3 bases and J by 4 bases, with 7 bases between them. This CDR3 is 13 amino acids long. The CDR3 loop is CASSLSEYNEQFF. Here the CDR3 DNA reads TGTGCCAGCAGTTTGTCTGAATACAATGAGCAGTTCTTC.

This clonotype was seen ten or more times. V and J are TRBV4-1 and TRBJ2-7, with D uncertain. Germline V gene data show CDR1 as MGHRA and CDR2 as YSYEKL. This CDR3 has 16 residues. Trimming removed 0 bases at V and 3 bases at J, with 15 bases between. The chain's CDR3 is CASSQDWGGTNYEQYF. CDR3 DNA: TGCGCCAGCAGCCAAGACTGGGGTGGAACGAACTACGAGCAGTACTTC.

The chain's CDR3 is CAAARQGLRINTEAFF. In DNA form, the CDR3 reads TGTGCCGCGGCCCGACAGGGGCTACGAATTAACACTGAAGCTTTCTTT. The V gene is TRBV27, the J gene TRBJ1-1; 8 nucleotides agree with TRBD1. Looked up from germline, CDR1 is MNHEY and CDR2 is SMNVEV (reference sequence). The V segment lost 11 bases and the J segment 2 bases; nucleotides outside the gene matches: 16. This CDR3 is built from 16 residues.

CDR3 protein: CSVEPYLHTGNEQFF. For the CDR3, the DNA is TGCAGCGTTGAACCCTACCTTCATACCGGCAATGAGCAGTTCTTC. The chain links TRBV29-1 to TRBJ2-1; D remains ambiguous. The CDR3 is 15 amino acids. With 2 bases removed from V and 6 bases from J, the gap between germline ends came to 17 bases. Germline assignment: CDR1 SQVTM and CDR2 ANQGSEA.

The table lists this clonotype with many counts. The J gene is TRBJ1-6, the V gene TRBV4-2, with D hard to call. From germline, CDR1 is LGHNA and CDR2 YNFKEQ. V was clipped by 0 bases and J by 17 bases, with 26 bases between them. The CDR3 loop spans 17 amino acids. The CDR3: CASSQEARGDLFPVFHF. CDR3 coding DNA: TGTGCCAGCAGCCAAGAGGCGAGAGGAGACCTTTTCCCAGTTTTCCACTTT.

The chain is built from TRBV5-8 and TRBJ1-3; possibly TRBD1 for D (5 bases). This CDR3 has 14 amino acids. Germline V gene data show CDR1 as SGHTS and CDR2 as YDEGEE. V was shortened by 1 base and J by 1 base, with 6 bases between the two germline ends. For the CDR3, the DNA is TGTGCCAGCAGCTTGAGGGGTTCTGGAAACACCATATATTTT. Its protein product is CASSLRGSGNTIYF.

This clonotype was seen many times. The J gene is TRBJ2-5, the V gene TRBV7-6, with TRBD1 identical over 9 bases. V shed 4 bases and J 4 bases; nucleotides not matched to a gene: 7. The CDR3 spans 15 residues. Germline V gives CDR1 SGHVS, CDR2 FNYEAQ. CDR3 bases: TGTGCCAGCAGCTCGAACAGGGGGCAGGGAGAGACCCAGTACTTC. Protein sequence: CASSSNRGQGETQYF.

There are a few counts of this clonotype. The rearrangement joins TRBV5-6 to TRBJ2-5; D call uncertain. Germline V CDR1 and CDR2: SGHDT, YYEEEE. The CDR3 covers 18 residues. V lost 0 bases, J lost 5 bases, and 23 bases lay in between. The CDR3 nucleotides are TGTGCCAGCAGCTTGGCCACGGGTAGAACGACCCCCAGTGAGACCCAGTACTTC. Translating gives CASSLATGRTTPSETQYF.

On this clonotype: This sequence is one base from a far larger clone and is likely a read error. This rearrangement joins TRBV12-3 or TRBV12-4 to TRBJ2-7; 11 bases match TRBD2. The V segment lost 6 bases and the J segment 7 bases; nucleotides outside the gene matches: 8. The CDR3 is made up of 14 amino acids. The CDR3 bases are TGTGCCAGCAGCACTAGCGGGGGCCGTGGTGAGCAGTACTTC. Encoded protein: CASSTSGGRGEQYF.

At least ten counts were recorded for this clonotype. This sequence joins TRBV6-2 or TRBV6-3 and TRBJ1-4; 7 bases match TRBD1. After removal of 7 bases from V and 8 bases from J, the junction contained 10 bases not matched to a gene. From germline, CDR1 is MNHEY and CDR2 SVGEGT. The length of the CDR3 is 14 residues. CDR3 in DNA: TGTGCCAGCACGAAGACAGGGCTAAGCGAAAAACTGTTTTTT. Protein: CASTKTGLSEKLFF.

This clonotype was observed once. The junction shows a germline mismatch at one end, possibly a read error. The J gene is TRBJ2-3, the V gene TRBV20-1, with 8 bases identical to TRBD2. The CDR3 contains 15 residues. Germline V CDR1 and CDR2: DFQATT, SNEGSKA (reference sequence). CDR3 protein: CSARGPGLVTVTQYF. The CDR3 DNA reads as TGCAGTGCTCGGGGGCCGGGACTAGTCACAGTTACGCAGTATTTT.

CDR3 DNA sequence: TGCAGTGCTAGAGGCGAGGGGGCCTACGAGCAGTACTTC. Amino acid sequence: CSARGEGAYEQYF. The rearrangement links TRBV20-1 to TRBJ2-7; TRBD1 might be the D (6 bases). Trimming removed 1 base from V and 2 bases from J, with 9 bases in between. This CDR3 contains 13 residues. CDR1 is DFQATT, CDR2 SNEGSKA, per germline (reference sequence).